Listed below are T cell receptor beta chains from one sample, sequenced in a study of cytomegalovirus exposure and HLA in healthy donors. Clones were read by immunoSEQ multiplex PCR, and TCRdb kept only the in-frame ones, dropping some. The sample lists around 62,000 clones, 78% occurring once. Sequencing was performed on PBMCs. The source of these receptors is a man between 40 and 49 years old in good health and CMV-seronegative. Each CDR3 is given with its conserved first and last residue. The D gene is left open where the match is weak. Rows may omit the clone size; those that give it use once, few, many or a size class.

V	J	D	size	CDR3	DNA
TRBV29-1	TRBJ2-7	-	-	CSVGGQSYEQYF	TGCAGCGTTGGAGGACAATCCTACGAGCAGTACTTC
TRBV19	TRBJ1-2	TRBD1	-	CASSTRQGETHGYTF	TGTGCCAGTAGTACTCGACAGGGTGAAACTCATGGCTACACCTTC
TRBV11-2	TRBJ2-1	TRBD1	-	CASSQGIGTGVNEQFF	TGTGCCAGCAGTCAGGGAATCGGGACAGGGGTCAATGAGCAGTTCTTC
TRBV19	TRBJ2-7	TRBD1	-	CASSMRTGTNYEQYF	TGTGCCAGTAGTATGAGGACAGGGACAAACTACGAGCAGTACTTC
TRBV7-6	TRBJ2-1	TRBD2	-	CASSYLGTSGYNEQFF	TGTGCCAGCAGCTACCTAGGGACTAGCGGCTACAATGAGCAGTTCTTC
TRBV6-1	TRBJ2-3	-	once	CASTLVVSTDTQYF	TGTGCCAGCACCCTAGTCGTGAGCACAGATACGCAGTATTTT
TRBV5-4	TRBJ1-1	TRBD1	few	CASSLGQGTTEAFF	TGTGCCAGCAGCTTGGGACAGGGTACGACTGAAGCTTTCTTT
TRBV5-1	TRBJ2-1	TRBD2	-	CASSPPTSGAHNEQFF	TGCGCCAGCAGCCCCCCGACTAGCGGGGCTCACAATGAGCAGTTCTTC
TRBV5-1	TRBJ1-1	-	few	CASSLKESVGRTEAFF	TGCGCCAGCAGCTTGAAGGAGTCGGTGGGGCGGACTGAAGCTTTCTTT
TRBV6-4	TRBJ1-6	-	-	CASSDDRWSPLHF	TGTGCCAGCAGTGACGACAGGTGGTCACCCCTCCACTTT
TRBV7-9	TRBJ1-1	TRBD1	-	CASSSFDRVGVNTEAFF	TGTGCCAGCAGCTCCTTCGACAGGGTAGGAGTGAACACTGAAGCTTTCTTT
TRBV2	TRBJ2-5	-	-	CASSEAGWGRGVGNQYF	TGTGCCAGCAGTGAAGCGGGCTGGGGCAGGGGGGTTGGAAACCAGTACTTC
TRBV6-1	TRBJ2-7	-	-	CASKGGGPYEQYF	TGTGCCAGCAAGGGCGGGGGCCCGTACGAGCAGTACTTC
TRBV6-6	TRBJ2-2	-	-	CASSYSQGGTGELFF	TGTGCCAGCAGTTACAGTCAGGGGGGCACCGGGGAGCTGTTTTTT
TRBV19	TRBJ2-6	TRBD2	-	CASTPGGGANVLTF	TGTGCCAGTACCCCGGGAGGAGGGGCCAACGTCCTGACTTTC
TRBV19	TRBJ2-5	TRBD2	-	CASTRTSGGETQYF	TGTGCCAGTACCAGGACTAGCGGGGGAGAGACCCAGTACTTC
TRBV11-2	TRBJ1-6	-	few	CASSLDSTTRWAPLHF	TGTGCCAGCAGCCTTGACAGCACTACTCGATGGGCCCCCCTCCACTTT
TRBV5-1	TRBJ2-3	TRBD1	-	CASSLAPGQGGDTQYF	TGCGCCAGCAGCTTGGCCCCGGGACAGGGGGGAGATACGCAGTATTTT
TRBV29-1	TRBJ2-1	-	-	CSVYRESSYNEQFF	TGCAGCGTTTATCGGGAGAGCTCCTACAATGAGCAGTTCTTC
TRBV6-5	TRBJ1-2	-	-	CASSEAGYWGYTF	TGTGCCAGCAGTGAAGCGGGGTACTGGGGCTACACCTTC
TRBV5-1	TRBJ2-1	-	-	CASSLAGSSYNEQFF	TGCGCCAGCAGCTTGGCGGGGAGCTCCTACAATGAGCAGTTCTTC
TRBV28	TRBJ2-5	TRBD2	-	CASSSSPALAGEETQYF	TGTGCCAGCAGCTCTAGTCCCGCGCTAGCGGGAGAAGAGACCCAGTACTTC
TRBV6-1	TRBJ2-7	TRBD1	-	CASSAGTGKDEQYF	TGTGCCAGCAGTGCTGGGACAGGGAAGGACGAGCAGTACTTC
TRBV13	TRBJ2-7	TRBD1	-	CASSPGTGMSSYEQYF	TGTGCCAGCAGCCCCGGGACAGGGATGAGCTCCTACGAGCAGTACTTC
TRBV18	TRBJ2-1	-	-	CATTANYNEQFF	TGTGCTACGACAGCCAACTACAATGAGCAGTTCTTC
TRBV6-5	TRBJ2-1	-	-	CASSYSATSGQNEQFF	TGTGCCAGCAGTTACTCTGCGACTAGTGGTCAGAATGAGCAGTTCTTC
TRBV15	TRBJ2-7	-	-	CATSRGSAGRDYEQYF	TGTGCCACCAGCAGAGGATCGGCAGGGCGTGACTACGAGCAGTACTTC
TRBV19	TRBJ1-4	-	-	CASSTTGEKLFF	TGTGCCAGTAGTACCACAGGGGAAAAACTGTTTTTT
TRBV2	TRBJ1-2	TRBD1	-	CASNPRTGGNYGYTF	TGTGCCAGCAATCCCCGGACAGGTGGCAACTATGGCTACACCTTC
TRBV25-1	TRBJ2-7	-	-	CASSRGGGLTYEQYF	TGCGCCAGCAGTAGGGGGGGAGGGCTCACCTACGAGCAGTACTTC
TRBV12-2	TRBJ1-3	-	-	CASRFNSGNTIYF	TGTGCAAGTCGCTTCAACTCTGGAAACACCATATATTTT
TRBV9	TRBJ2-3	TRBD1	-	CASSPTGEDTQYF	TGTGCCAGCAGCCCGACAGGGGAAGATACGCAGTATTTT
TRBV21-1	TRBJ2-2	-	-	CASSKDGSGSIGTGELFF	TGTGCCAGCAGCAAAGATGGTAGCGGGAGTATTGGGACCGGGGAGCTGTTTTTT
TRBV7-9	TRBJ2-1	-	-	CSSSLVVERRYNEQFF	TGTTCCAGCAGCTTAGTGGTGGAGCGGAGATACAATGAGCAGTTCTTC
TRBV6-6	TRBJ2-7	-	-	CASSYVQVSSYEQYF	TGTGCCAGCAGTTACGTCCAGGTGAGCTCCTACGAGCAGTACTTC
TRBV7-2	TRBJ2-2	-	-	CASSLVRGVNTGELFF	TGTGCCAGCAGCTTAGTCAGGGGGGTGAACACCGGGGAGCTGTTTTTT
TRBV27	TRBJ2-7	TRBD2	once	CASSTRGLAGVHEQYF	TGTGCCAGCAGTACGAGGGGACTAGCGGGAGTCCACGAGCAGTACTTC
TRBV2	TRBJ1-4	TRBD1	few	CASRTGLNEKLFF	TGTGCCAGCAGGACAGGGTTGAACGAAAAACTGTTTTTT
TRBV12-5	TRBJ1-1	-	few	CASGLGGGTEAFF	TGTGCTAGTGGTTTGGGCGGGGGCACTGAAGCTTTCTTT
TRBV2	TRBJ2-1	TRBD1	once	CASSRGRDRGSYNEQFF	TGTGCCAGCAGCCGAGGTAGGGACAGGGGTAGTTACAATGAGCAGTTCTTC
TRBV5-1	TRBJ2-7	TRBD1	few	CANLYRGPSLYEQYF	TGCGCCAACTTATATAGGGGGCCATCCCTCTACGAGCAGTACTTC